These 9 T cell receptor beta chains were all obtained from the same sample, sequenced in a study of cytomegalovirus exposure and HLA in healthy donors. Primers included in the PCR were 60 Vbeta and 13 Jbeta primers. Sequenced by immunoSEQ multiplex PCR; TCRdb stores in-frame clones only, minus some. The sample has about 200,000 clones, around 83% seen once. Sequenced: PBMCs. These receptors were obtained from a man aged 35 to 55 in good health and CMV-seropositive.

The chain uses TRBV7-9 and TRBJ2-2; TRBD2 aligns across 7 bases. The CDR3 spans 15 residues. The germline V gene has CDR1 SEHNR and CDR2 FQNEAQ (reference sequence). V was pared by 0 bases and J by 5 bases, with 3 bases of the junction left unmatched. CDR3 amino acids: CASSLAGGPTGELFF. The CDR3 nucleotides are TGTGCCAGCAGCTTAGCGGGAGGGCCGACCGGGGAGCTGTTTTTT.

As regards this clone: The sample has other DNA sequences that encode this CDR3 too. V usage is TRBV9 and J usage is TRBJ1-1, with D unclear. Per germline, CDR1 SGDLS and CDR2 YYNGEE. V was pared by 0 bases and J by 1 base, with 13 bases between. This CDR3 is 16 amino acids long. The CDR3 protein is CASSVGTDLKNTEAFF. The CDR3 nucleotides read TGTGCCAGCAGCGTAGGTACAGATCTGAAGAACACTGAAGCTTTCTTT.

This chain connects TRBV28 to TRBJ2-5, with D hard to call. Germline V CDR1 and CDR2: MDHEN, SYDVKM. The CDR3 is 13 residues long. V lost 2 bases to trimming and J lost 0 bases, with 4 bases between them. The CDR3 bases are TGTGCCAGCAGTTTACAGTACCAAGAGACCCAGTACTTC. It specifies CASSLQYQETQYF. Using reference TRBV28 and TRBJ2-5 for the parts outside the CDR3, the full variable domain is DVKVTQSSRYLVKRTGEKVFLECVQDMDHENMFWYRQDPGLGLRLIYFSYDVKMKEKGDIPEGYSVSREKKERFSLILESASTNQTSMYLCASSLQYQETQYFGPGTRLLVL.

V and J are TRBV5-1 and TRBJ2-3, with 11 bases identical to TRBD1. V shed 4 bases and J 4 bases; nucleotides not matched to a gene: 5. The CDR3 loop spans 15 amino acids. CDR1 and CDR2 (germline): SGHRS, YFSETQ. In nucleotides, the CDR3 is TGCGCCAGCAGCGGACAGGGGGCGGGTGCAGATACGCAGTATTTT. It yields the protein CASSGQGAGADTQYF.

CDR3 DNA: TGCGCCAGCAGCCCGGTCAAGGGGGCGATCGAGCAGTACTTC. It encodes CASSPVKGAIEQYF. V gene TRBV4-1 combines with J gene TRBJ2-7; 7 bases are shared with TRBD1. V dropped 4 bases and J dropped 6; count of bases not matched to a gene: 9. CDR3 size: 14 residues. Germline loops: CDR1 MGHRA, CDR2 YSYEKL.

The chain links TRBV5-6 to TRBJ1-2; no firm D call. The length of the CDR3 is 13 residues. Trimming left V 1 base short and J 0 bases short, with 4 bases between. Germline V gene sequence: CDR1 SGHDT, CDR2 YYEEEE. This chain's CDR3 is CASSLTANYGYTF. CDR3 nucleotide sequence: TGTGCCAGCAGCTTGACGGCTAACTATGGCTACACCTTC.

A note on this clone: The junction shows a germline mismatch at one end, possibly a read error. The chain links TRBV7-7 to TRBJ2-5, with a possible D match to TRBD2 (7 bases). The CDR3 runs 15 residues. The germline CDR1 and CDR2 sequences are SSHAT and FNYEAQ (reference sequence). The CDR3 region has the DNA TGTGCTAGCAGCTTAGGCGGGGGCGTTTGGGAGACCCAGTACTTC. Translating it yields CASSLGGGVWETQYF.

The chain is built from TRBV11-2 and TRBJ2-1; 11 nucleotides agree with TRBD2. The germline V gene encodes CDR1 SGHAT and CDR2 FQNNGV. This CDR3 has 16 amino acids. The V segment lost 5 bases and the J segment 8 bases; nucleotides outside the gene matches: 11. The CDR3 loop reads CASSPFIAGGLYEQFF. The CDR3, as DNA: TGTGCCAGCAGCCCCTTCATAGCGGGAGGGCTCTATGAGCAGTTCTTC. Full variable domain (rest looked up from reference TRBV11-2 and TRBJ2-1): EAGVAQSPRYKIIEKRQSVAFWCNPISGHATLYWYQQILGQGPKLLIQFQNNGVVDDSQLPKDRFSAERLKGVDSTLKIQPAKLEDSAVYLCASSPFIAGGLYEQFFGPGTRLTVL.

The CDR3: CASSVTTNSGNTIYF. The CDR3 region has the DNA TGCGCCAGCAGCGTGACAACCAACTCTGGAAACACCATATATTTT. V and J are TRBV5-1 and TRBJ1-3; no clear D. The V gene's germline CDR1 is SGHRS and CDR2 YFSETQ. V lost 4 bases and J lost 0, with 11 bases in between. The CDR3 extends over 15 amino acids.